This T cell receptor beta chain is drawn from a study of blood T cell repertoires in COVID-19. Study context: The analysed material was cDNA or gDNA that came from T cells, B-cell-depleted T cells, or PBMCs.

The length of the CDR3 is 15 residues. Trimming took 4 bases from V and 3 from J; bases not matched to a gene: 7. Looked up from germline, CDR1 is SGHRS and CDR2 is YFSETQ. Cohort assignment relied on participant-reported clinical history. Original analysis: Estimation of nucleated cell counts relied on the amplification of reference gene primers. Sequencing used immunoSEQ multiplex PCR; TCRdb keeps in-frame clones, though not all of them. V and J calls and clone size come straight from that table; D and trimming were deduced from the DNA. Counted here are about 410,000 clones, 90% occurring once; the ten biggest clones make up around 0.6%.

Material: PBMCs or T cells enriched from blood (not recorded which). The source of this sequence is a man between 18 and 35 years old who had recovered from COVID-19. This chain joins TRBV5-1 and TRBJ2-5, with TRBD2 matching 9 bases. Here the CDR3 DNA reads TGCGCCAGCAGCATGACTAGCGGTTGGAAAGAGACCCAGTACTTC. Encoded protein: CASSMTSGWKETQYF.